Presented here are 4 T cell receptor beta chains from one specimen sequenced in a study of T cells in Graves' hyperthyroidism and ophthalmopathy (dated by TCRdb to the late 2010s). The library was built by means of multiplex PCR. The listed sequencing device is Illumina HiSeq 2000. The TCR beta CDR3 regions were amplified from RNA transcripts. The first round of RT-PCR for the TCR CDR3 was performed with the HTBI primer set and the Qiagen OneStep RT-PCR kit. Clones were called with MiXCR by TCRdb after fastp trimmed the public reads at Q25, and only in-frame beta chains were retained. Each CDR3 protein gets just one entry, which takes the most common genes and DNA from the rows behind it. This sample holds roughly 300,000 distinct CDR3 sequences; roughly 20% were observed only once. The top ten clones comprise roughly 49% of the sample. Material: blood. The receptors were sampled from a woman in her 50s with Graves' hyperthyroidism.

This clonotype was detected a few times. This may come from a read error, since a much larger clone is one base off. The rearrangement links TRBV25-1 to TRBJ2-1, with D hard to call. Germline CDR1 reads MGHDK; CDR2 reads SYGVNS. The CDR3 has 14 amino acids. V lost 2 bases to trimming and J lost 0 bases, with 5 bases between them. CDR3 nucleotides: TGTGCCAGCAGTGAAGTGAGCTCCTACAATGAGCAGTTCTTC. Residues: CASSEVSSYNEQFF.

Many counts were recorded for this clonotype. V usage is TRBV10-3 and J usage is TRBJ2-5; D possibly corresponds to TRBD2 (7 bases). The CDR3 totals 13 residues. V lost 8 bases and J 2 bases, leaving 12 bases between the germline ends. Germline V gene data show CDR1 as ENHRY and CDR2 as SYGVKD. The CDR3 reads CAIRRGGQETQYF. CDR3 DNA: TGTGCCATCCGGAGGGGGGGGCAAGAGACCCAGTACTTC.

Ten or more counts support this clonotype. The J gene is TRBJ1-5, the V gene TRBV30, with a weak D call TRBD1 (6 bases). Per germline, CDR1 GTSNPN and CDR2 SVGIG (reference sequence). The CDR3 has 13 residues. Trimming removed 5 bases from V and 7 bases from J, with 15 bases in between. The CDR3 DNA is TGTGCCTGGGGGACCAGGGGTTGGCAGCCCCAGCATTTT. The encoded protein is CAWGTRGWQPQHF.

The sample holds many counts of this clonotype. This CDR3 is CASRTLSGREGNEQFF. The CDR3 nucleotides are TGTGCCAGCAGGACCTTAAGCGGGAGGGAGGGTAATGAGCAGTTCTTC. This rearrangement joins TRBV28 to TRBJ2-1, with 10 positions matching TRBD2. The ends lost 6 bases at V and 7 bases at J; junction bases unmatched: 12. This CDR3 is 16 amino acids long. Germline CDR1 and CDR2: MDHEN and SYDVKM.